The 22 T cell receptor beta chains below were found in one sample sequenced in a study of T cell changes during pregnancy in multiple sclerosis. Sequenced by immunoSEQ multiplex PCR; TCRdb stores in-frame clones only, minus some. The data hold fewer than 70,000 clones, with approximately 94% observed a single time. The sample was CD8+ T cells from peripheral blood mononuclear cells, taken in the third trimester of pregnancy. Source of these receptors: a female donor with multiple sclerosis, enrolled in a pregnancy study.

CDR3 in amino acids: CASSQDRSGANVLTF. The DNA for the CDR3 is TGCGCCAGCAGCCAAGATCGCTCTGGGGCCAACGTCCTGACTTTC. The chain uses TRBV4-1 and TRBJ2-6; D is unresolved. V lost 0 bases and J 0 bases, leaving 3 bases between the germline ends. Germline V CDR1 and CDR2: MGHRA, YSYEKL. This CDR3 has 15 residues.

With regard to this clone: The junction differs from germline at one of its ends, possibly a read error. The chain uses TRBV7-9 and TRBJ1-2; TRBD1 aligns across 7 bases. This CDR3 is built from 16 residues. Looked up from germline, CDR1 is SEHNR and CDR2 is FQNEAQ (reference sequence). CDR3 sequence (DNA): TGTGCCAGCAGCGACATAGGGACAGCTTCCCTCCACCCCCCCGCCTTC. Translating gives CASSDIGTASLHPPAF. The complete variable domain, with remaining parts taken from reference TRBV7-9 and TRBJ1-2, reads DTGVSQNPRHKITKRGQNVTFRCDPISEHNRLYWYRQTLGQGPEFLTYFQNEAQLEKSRLLSDRFSAERPKGSFSTLEIQRTEQGDSAMYLCASSDIGTASLHPPAFGSGTRLTVV.

This clone was recorded only once. This chain links TRBV5-4 with TRBJ1-1; the D gene is possibly TRBD1 (6 bases). The CDR3 is 15 amino acids. Trimming removed 1 base at V and 0 bases at J, with 10 bases between. Germline V gives CDR1 SGHNT, CDR2 YYREEE (reference sequence). This chain's CDR3 is CASSLCHRVNTEAFF. DNA of the CDR3: TGTGCCAGCAGCTTGTGTCACAGGGTGAACACTGAAGCTTTCTTT.

The chain joins TRBV5-5 to TRBJ2-5; maybe TRBD1 (6 bases). The CDR3 covers 15 residues. The V and J ends lost 7 bases and 2 bases respectively, with 18 bases between them. Germline V gene data show CDR1 as SGHKS and CDR2 as YYEKEE (reference sequence). The DNA for the CDR3 is TGTGCCAGCGGAACTCTGAGGACAGAACAAGAGACCCAGTACTTC. Encoded protein: CASGTLRTEQETQYF.

The chain combines TRBV18 with TRBJ2-1; TRBD2 matches at 7 bases. CDR1 and CDR2 (germline): KGHSH, LQKENI. This CDR3 is 13 amino acids long. J lost 7 bases, V lost 3 bases, and 3 bases had no gene match. In nucleotides, the CDR3 is TGTGCCAGCTCACCTCGGGGGGATAATGAGCAGTTCTTC. Protein: CASSPRGDNEQFF.

V is TRBV13 and J is TRBJ2-2; TRBD2 aligns across 9 bases. Germline CDR1 and CDR2: PRHDT and FYEKMQ (reference sequence). Trimming removed 4 bases from V and 4 bases from J; junction bases left unmatched: 7. The CDR3 has 16 amino acids. CDR3 DNA: TGTGCCAGCAGCTACGATGTAGCGGGGGTCACCGGGGAGCTGTTTTTT. Residues: CASSYDVAGVTGELFF.

Of note for this clone: Other DNA variants within this sample encode the same CDR3. The rearrangement joins TRBV5-1 to TRBJ1-1, with 8 bases that match TRBD1. This CDR3 comprises 15 residues. From germline, CDR1 is SGHRS and CDR2 YFSETQ. J gave up 3 bases and V 4 bases, and 8 bases lay outside the gene matches. The CDR3: CASSGGTGEDTEAFF. CDR3 nucleotide sequence: TGCGCCAGCAGCGGGGGGACAGGAGAGGACACTGAAGCTTTCTTT.

The CDR3 bases are TGTGCCAGCAGCGCGTCAGGGGCGATCTATGGCTACACCTTC. Its protein is CASSASGAIYGYTF. This rearrangement joins TRBV9 to TRBJ1-2; D is perhaps TRBD1 (6 bases). The CDR3 has 14 residues. Trimming stripped 3 bases from V and 4 bases from J, with 13 bases between. The germline gives CDR1 SGDLS, CDR2 YYNGEE.

The chain employs TRBV4-2 and TRBJ2-5, with D maybe TRBD2 (6 bases). The V and J ends lost 0 bases and 2 bases respectively, with 7 bases between them. Germline V CDR1 and CDR2: LGHNA, YNFKEQ. The CDR3 runs to 14 residues. The CDR3 is CASSQEAGQETQYF. In DNA, the CDR3 is TGTGCCAGCAGCCAAGAGGCGGGACAAGAGACCCAGTACTTC.

This chain connects TRBV27 to TRBJ1-5; perhaps TRBD1 as D (6 bases). Trimming cost V 4 bases and J 4 bases, with 14 bases left between them. The CDR3 runs 15 residues. CDR1 and CDR2 (germline): MNHEY, SMNVEV (reference sequence). Written as DNA, the CDR3 is TGTGCCAGCAGTTCCTTGACAGGTTCTAATCAGCCCCAGCATTTT. Protein product: CASSSLTGSNQPQHF.

This clone was counted a single time. CDR3: CASSLTGGTLQPQHF. CDR3 in DNA: TGTGCCAGCAGCTTAACTGGGGGCACCCTTCAGCCCCAGCATTTT. The chain is built from TRBV11-2 and TRBJ1-5, with D possibly being TRBD1 (6 bases). In germline, CDR1 is SGHAT, CDR2 FQNNGV. The CDR3 has 15 amino acids. V was trimmed by 2 bases and J by 6 bases, leaving 14 bases between them.

The chain has TRBV14 and TRBJ1-1; D is possibly TRBD1 (5 bases). Germline lookup yields CDR1 SGHDN and CDR2 FVKESK. The CDR3 runs to 15 residues. V was cut by 2 bases and J by 5 bases, with 15 bases left in between. DNA for the CDR3: TGTGCCAGCAGCCAAATTGGTGGGGGGGTGACTGAAGCTTTCTTT. Its translation: CASSQIGGGVTEAFF.

Here the CDR3 reads CANVVVGSNQPQHF. CDR3 in DNA: TGTGCCAATGTAGTGGTTGGTAGCAATCAGCCCCAGCATTTT. The J gene is TRBJ1-5, the V gene TRBV30; D unresolved. V dropped 8 bases and J dropped 0 bases, with 14 bases sitting between them. Per germline, CDR1 GTSNPN and CDR2 SVGIG (reference sequence). This CDR3 is built from 14 residues.

The chain is built from TRBV2 and TRBJ2-7, with 9 nucleotides matching TRBD2. The CDR3 totals 14 residues. V gave up 7 bases and J gave up 7 bases; unmatched junction bases: 11. Germline-derived CDR1 and CDR2 are SNHLY and FYNNEI. CDR3 residues: CASTGGTSYGEQYF. The CDR3 nucleotides read TGTGCCAGCACTGGGGGGACTAGCTATGGGGAGCAGTACTTC. The variable domain in full, completed from reference TRBV2 and TRBJ2-7, reads EPEVTQTPSHQVTQMGQEVILRCVPISNHLYFYWYRQILGQKVEFLVSFYNNEISEKSEIFDDQFSVERPDGSNFTLKIRSTKLEDSAMYFCASTGGTSYGEQYFGPGTRLTVT.

The rearrangement links TRBV7-6 to TRBJ1-2, with 9 bases fitting TRBD1. Germline CDR1 and CDR2: SGHVS and FNYEAQ. This CDR3 comprises 15 residues. Trimming cost V 0 bases and J 7 bases; bases outside gene matches: 6. CDR3 sequence reads: CASSLATGGQFGYTF. CDR3 sequence (DNA): TGTGCCAGCAGCTTAGCTACAGGGGGCCAATTTGGCTACACCTTC.

The chain couples TRBV5-6 to TRBJ2-7, with D possibly TRBD2 on 5 matching bases. Germline V lookup: CDR1 SGHDT, CDR2 YYEEEE. CDR3 length: 14 residues. V lost 2 bases, J lost 0 bases, and 9 bases lay in between. CDR3 loop: CASSFPGVSYEQYF. CDR3 nucleotide sequence: TGTGCCAGCAGCTTCCCCGGGGTCTCCTACGAGCAGTACTTC.

This chain connects TRBV15 to TRBJ2-7, with D perhaps matching TRBD1 (6 bases). The CDR3 extends over 14 amino acids. CDR1 is LNHNV and CDR2 is YYDKDF in the germline V gene (reference sequence). Deletions cut 0 bases from V and 8 bases from J, with 14 bases between. Written as DNA, the CDR3 is TGTGCCACCAGCAGAGATGGTGGGGGCTTTCAGCAGTACTTC. Translated, it gives CATSRDGGGFQQYF.

CDR3 sequence: CASSQVDEQFF. DNA of the CDR3: TGTGCCAGCAGTCAAGTCGATGAGCAGTTCTTC. V is TRBV2 and J is TRBJ2-1, with D unresolved. From germline, CDR1 is SNHLY and CDR2 FYNNEI. V lost 5 bases and J lost 8, with 7 bases in between. The CDR3 extends over 11 amino acids.

V gene TRBV29-1 combines with J gene TRBJ2-7, with 7 bases identical to TRBD1. From germline, CDR1 is SQVTM and CDR2 ANQGSEA. The CDR3 is made up of 14 amino acids. Trimming cost V 7 bases and J 1 base; bases outside gene matches: 10. The CDR3 coding sequence is TGCAGCGCCCGATCCGGGACAGCTTCCTACGAGCAGTACTTC. Translated, it gives CSARSGTASYEQYF.

This chain connects TRBV30 to TRBJ2-5, with 10 nucleotides matching TRBD1. Per germline, CDR1 GTSNPN and CDR2 SVGIG (reference sequence). This CDR3 contains 13 residues. V was pared by 2 bases and J by 5 bases, with 2 bases of the junction left unmatched. This chain's CDR3 is CAWSLDRGETQYF. DNA of the CDR3: TGTGCCTGGAGTCTGGACAGGGGGGAGACCCAGTACTTC.

As regards this clone: The same CDR3 can be traced to other DNA sequences in this sample. The J gene is TRBJ1-5, the V gene TRBV5-1, with TRBD1 identical over 7 bases. Germline CDR1 reads SGHRS; CDR2 reads YFSETQ. The CDR3 is 15 residues long. The J segment lost 3 bases and the V segment lost 0 bases, leaving 3 bases of the junction unmatched. The CDR3 region is CASSLEGADNQPQHF. CDR3 in DNA: TGCGCCAGCAGCTTGGAGGGGGCCGACAATCAGCCCCAGCATTTT. The full variable domain, its missing parts supplied by reference TRBV5-1 and TRBJ1-5, is KAGVTQTPRYLIKTRGQQVTLSCSPISGHRSVSWYQQTPGQGLQFLFEYFSETQRNKGNFPGRFSGRQFSNSRSEMNVSTLELGDSALYLCASSLEGADNQPQHFGDGTRLSIL.

The chain combines TRBV7-3 with TRBJ1-1, with 7 bases matching TRBD1. CDR3 length equals 14 residues. Germline assignment: CDR1 SGHTA and CDR2 FQGTGA. Trimming cost V 4 bases and J 3 bases; bases outside gene matches: 5. The CDR3: CASSSTGTDTEAFF. The CDR3 DNA sequence: TGTGCCAGCAGCTCAACCGGGACAGACACTGAAGCTTTCTTT.